Listed below are T cell receptor beta chains from one sample, sequenced in a study of CD8 T cells in Susac syndrome. TCRdb reprocessed the immunoSEQ multiplex PCR reads with MiXCR, giving one entry per CDR3 protein. The sample has roughly 160,000 distinct CDR3 sequences, 90% to 95% seen once. The sequenced sample consisted of CD4+ T cells from PBMCs. These receptors originate from a human donor in good health. The CDR3 runs from the conserved cysteine through the conserved F or W. Fields, in order: CDR3 length, clone size, V gene, D gene, CDR3 protein. A D gene is named only where the DNA matches it firmly. Clone size is given for some rows only: seen once, a few or many times, or a class if the clone is expanded.

length: 16; size: .; V: TRBV28; D: .; CDR3: CASSLAQGTGTGELFF
length: 13; size: .; V: TRBV2; D: .; CDR3: CAIYVPGQGTQYF
length: 16; size: once; V: TRBV20-1; D: .; CDR3: CGARGRPEGGNSPLHF
length: 15; size: .; V: TRBV12-3/TRBV12-4; D: .; CDR3: CASSPGRGNTDTQYF
length: 12; size: .; V: TRBV30; D: .; CDR3: CAWSAKGETQYF
length: 15; size: once; V: TRBV20-1; D: TRBD2; CDR3: CSALRGGSSYNEQFF
length: 14; size: .; V: TRBV7-8; D: .; CDR3: CASSHREGANVLTF
length: 15; size: .; V: TRBV9; D: .; CDR3: CASSVGREVDYGYTF
length: 13; size: .; V: TRBV6-6; D: TRBD2; CDR3: CASRTTSGDAQYF
length: 14; size: .; V: TRBV19; D: .; CDR3: CASSSLGLNTEAFF
length: 13; size: .; V: TRBV25-1; D: .; CDR3: CASSVPGSYEQYF
length: 14; size: .; V: TRBV5-4; D: TRBD1; CDR3: CASSGNRGQETQYF
length: 16; size: .; V: TRBV20-1; D: TRBD2; CDR3: CSARSVAGGPYNEQFF
length: 14; size: .; V: TRBV5-4; D: .; CDR3: CASSSLVGDYTQYF
length: 14; size: .; V: TRBV30; D: .; CDR3: CAWSRLGGNYGYTF
length: 10; size: .; V: TRBV29-1; D: .; CDR3: CSVADYEQYF